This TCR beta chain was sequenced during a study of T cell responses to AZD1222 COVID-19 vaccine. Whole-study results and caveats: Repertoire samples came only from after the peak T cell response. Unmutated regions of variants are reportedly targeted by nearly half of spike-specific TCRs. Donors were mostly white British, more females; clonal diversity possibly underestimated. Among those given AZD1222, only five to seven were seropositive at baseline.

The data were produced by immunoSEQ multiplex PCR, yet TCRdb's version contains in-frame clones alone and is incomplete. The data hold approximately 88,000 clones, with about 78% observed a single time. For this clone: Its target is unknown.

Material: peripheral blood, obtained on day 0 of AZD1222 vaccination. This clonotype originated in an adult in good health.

The CDR3 DNA is TGTGCCAGCAGCGAACCCACGGGAAATGAAAAACTGTTTTTT. This encodes CASSEPTGNEKLFF. This sequence joins TRBV28 and TRBJ1-4, with no clear D. The CDR3 is made up of 14 amino acids. CDR1 and CDR2 from the germline V gene are MDHEN and SYDVKM. The V end lost 6 bases, the J end lost 5 bases, and 13 bases lay between the germline ends.